The 26 T cell receptor beta chains presented below share a single source sample, sequenced in a study of regulatory T cells in long-lasting Graves disease. In building TCR beta libraries, iRepertoire HTBI primers were used together with Arm-PCR of CDR3 regions. TCRdb called the multiplex PCR reads again in MiXCR, with one record for every CDR3 protein. This table has under 450,000 distinct CDR3 sequences, roughly 24% appearing once. The time point here: persistent/refractory GD, antithyroid drugs over 5 years with positive TRAb. After RNA was extracted from PBMCs, the TCR library was made from it. The sample in question was peripheral blood mononuclear cells (PBMCs), obtained when the disease was refractory, from a patient treated with antithyroid drugs. The receptors come from a woman aged 40 to 49 with Graves disease.

This clonotype showed up many times. This chain joins TRBV6-1 and TRBJ1-4; D is ambiguous. The CDR3 consists of 15 residues. Germline-derived CDR1 and CDR2 are MNHNS and SASEGT. The germline V and J ends were trimmed by 5 bases and 1 base, with 11 bases remaining between them. CDR3 sequence: CASSQSGQTNEKLFF. CDR3 DNA: TGTGCCAGCAGTCAATCAGGTCAAACTAATGAAAAACTGTTTTTT.

This clonotype was counted at least ten times. The gene calls are TRBV28 and TRBJ1-4; no firm D call. Between the trimmed V and J ends, which lost 6 bases and 8 bases, there was a span of 16 bases. The CDR3 length is 14 residues. Per the germline V gene, CDR1 is MDHEN and CDR2 is SYDVKM. The CDR3 nucleotides are TGTGCCAGCAGCCCATTGGGTGTTTTGGAAAAACTGTTTTTT. It specifies CASSPLGVLEKLFF.

V and J are TRBV7-8 and TRBJ2-2; 7 bases line up with TRBD2. With V trimmed by 7 bases and J by 1 base, 6 bases remained unmatched. Germline V lookup: CDR1 SGHVS, CDR2 FQNEAQ. CDR3 length equals 15 residues. CDR3 in amino acids: CASTLTGGNTGELFF. The CDR3 DNA reads as TGTGCCAGCACCCTAACGGGAGGGAACACCGGGGAGCTGTTTTTT.

This clonotype has a count of ten or more. This chain connects TRBV2 to TRBJ2-5, with D possibly matching TRBD2 (6 bases). CDR1 is SNHLY, CDR2 FYNNEI, per germline. This CDR3 is built from 12 residues. The V end lost 4 bases, the J end lost 4 bases, and 7 bases lay between the germline ends. DNA of the CDR3: TGTGCCAGCAGTGTGCGGGGAGAGACCCAGTACTTC. This encodes CASSVRGETQYF. Variable domain in full (rest from reference TRBV2 and TRBJ2-5): EPEVTQTPSHQVTQMGQEVILRCVPISNHLYFYWYRQILGQKVEFLVSFYNNEISEKSEIFDDQFSVERPDGSNFTLKIRSTKLEDSAMYFCASSVRGETQYFGPGTRLLVL.

The CDR3 spells CASYSGRMETQYF. Here the CDR3 DNA reads TGTGCCAGTTATAGCGGGAGGATGGAGACCCAGTACTTC. The chain links TRBV2 to TRBJ2-5, with 10 bases aligning to TRBD2. Losses at the gene ends were 9 bases for V and 5 bases for J; bases not matched to a gene: 6. The V gene's germline CDR1 is SNHLY and CDR2 FYNNEI. The CDR3 length is 13 residues.

The V and J genes are TRBV27 and TRBJ2-1; D not resolved. Trimming left V 4 bases short and J 2 bases short, with 6 bases between. CDR3 length: 13 amino acids. From germline, CDR1 is MNHEY and CDR2 SMNVEV (reference sequence). For the CDR3, the DNA is TGTGCCAGCAGTTCCAACACCTACAATGAGCAGTTCTTC. It is translated as CASSSNTYNEQFF.

J is TRBJ1-2 and V is TRBV12-3 or TRBV12-4; D is undetermined. The CDR3 spans 14 residues. V lost 2 bases, J lost 6 bases, and 13 bases lay in between. Here the CDR3 DNA reads TGTGCCAGCAGTTTACGGGATTACGGCGATGGCTACACCTTC. Translated, it gives CASSLRDYGDGYTF.

This clonotype has only a few counts. V is TRBV27 and J is TRBJ1-4, with TRBD1 matching over 7 bases. The CDR3 loop spans 15 amino acids. V shed 5 bases, J shed 5 bases, and the junction held 8 bases outside the gene matches. Germline CDR1 MNHEY, CDR2 SMNVEV (reference sequence). CDR3 DNA: TGTGCCAGCAGTCCGCGGGACAGCCTAAATGAAAAACTGTTTTTT. Its protein is CASSPRDSLNEKLFF.

The table lists this clonotype with many counts. Here the CDR3 reads CASSFYGLGQGYGELFF. Written as DNA, the CDR3 is TGTGCCAGCAGTTTTTATGGCCTGGGTCAGGGGTACGGGGAGCTGTTTTTT. J is TRBJ2-2 and V is TRBV28; maybe TRBD1 (6 bases). Looked up from germline, CDR1 is MDHEN and CDR2 is SYDVKM. The V and J ends lost 3 bases and 7 bases respectively, with 21 bases between them. This CDR3 has 17 residues.

This clonotype was counted once. A much larger clone differs by one base, so this may be a read error. This chain uses TRBV5-1 with TRBJ2-7; D might be TRBD1 (5 bases). Germline CDR1 SGHRS, CDR2 YFSETQ. Trimming shortened V by 4 bases and J by 5 bases, and 16 bases separated the two germline ends. This CDR3 comprises 14 residues. CDR3 sequence: CASSPKGMADEQYF. CDR3 nucleotide sequence: TGCGCCAGCAGCCCCAAGGGGATGGCCGACGAGCAGTACTTC.

This clonotype was seen many times. The chain combines TRBV25-1 with TRBJ2-5; 7 nucleotides match TRBD1. This CDR3 has 16 amino acids. The J segment lost 5 bases and the V segment lost 4 bases, leaving 13 bases of the junction unmatched. CDR1 MGHDK and CDR2 SYGVNS come from the germline V gene. CDR3 coding DNA: TGTGCCAGCAGTGGAGAGGTGCACAGGGGCAGGGAGACCCAGTACTTC. It encodes CASSGEVHRGRETQYF. Variable domain in full (rest from reference TRBV25-1 and TRBJ2-5): EADIYQTPRYLVIGTGKKITLECSQTMGHDKMYWYQQDPGMELHLIHYSYGVNSTEKGDLSSESTVSRIRTEHFPLTLESARPSHTSQYLCASSGEVHRGRETQYFGPGTRLLVL.

This rearrangement joins TRBV20-1 to TRBJ2-1; TRBD2 matches at 7 bases. The V gene's germline CDR1 is DFQATT and CDR2 SNEGSKA (reference sequence). Trimming cost V 6 bases and J 6 bases; bases outside gene matches: 2. The length of the CDR3 is 11 residues. The CDR3 DNA reads as TGCAGTGCCAGCGGGGTCAATGAGCAGTTCTTC. Amino acids: CSASGVNEQFF.

The V and J genes are TRBV10-3 and TRBJ2-5, with TRBD2 matching 14 bases. The CDR3 totals 14 residues. Germline lookup yields CDR1 ENHRY and CDR2 SYGVKD. After removal of 10 bases from V and 1 base from J, the junction contained 2 bases not matched to a gene. Here the CDR3 DNA reads TGTGCCACCGGACTAGCGGGAGGCCAAGAGACCCAGTACTTC. Translated: CATGLAGGQETQYF.

This clonotype was counted at least ten times. The chain joins TRBV2 to TRBJ2-2; D gene unclear. The V and J ends lost 4 bases and 0 bases respectively, with 3 bases between them. Germline values: CDR1 SNHLY, CDR2 FYNNEI. This CDR3 is 13 amino acids long. The CDR3 coding sequence is TGTGCCAGCAGTGCACCGAACACCGGGGAGCTGTTTTTT. Its translation is CASSAPNTGELFF.

In this sample, this clonotype turned up many times. The chain joins TRBV12-3 or TRBV12-4 to TRBJ1-2, with D perhaps matching TRBD1 (5 bases). Trimming left V 5 bases short and J 3 bases short, with 10 bases between. The CDR3 is 13 residues long. The CDR3, as DNA: TGTGCCAGCAGTAGTACGGGGGACTATGGCTACACCTTC. It translates to CASSSTGDYGYTF.

A few counts support this clonotype. V is TRBV19 and J is TRBJ1-5, with D perhaps matching TRBD1 (6 bases). CDR3 length equals 15 residues. Trimming shortened V by 3 bases and J by 7 bases, and 16 bases separated the two germline ends. Germline V lookup: CDR1 LNHDA, CDR2 SQIVND (reference sequence). CDR3 DNA sequence: TGTGCCAGTAGTATGGGGGCACGGTTCGGGCAGCCCCAGCATTTT. It yields the protein CASSMGARFGQPQHF.

Many counts were recorded for this clonotype. The chain has TRBV7-6 and TRBJ1-1; D remains unclear. The V end was cut by 6 bases, the J end by 1 base, with 12 bases between. Germline V gene data show CDR1 as SGHVS and CDR2 as FNYEAQ. The CDR3 covers 14 residues. The CDR3 spells CASRTSSTNTEAFF. The CDR3 nucleotides read TGTGCCAGCAGGACCAGTTCAACGAACACTGAAGCTTTCTTT.

The rearrangement joins TRBV30 to TRBJ1-4, with unresolved D. Trimming shortened V by 5 bases and J by 3 bases, and 10 bases separated the two germline ends. This CDR3 spans 13 amino acids. Germline V CDR1 and CDR2: GTSNPN, SVGIG (reference sequence). The CDR3 DNA sequence: TGTGCCTGGGACCAAGTGGCTAATGAAAAACTGTTTTTT. Amino acids: CAWDQVANEKLFF. The variable domain in full, with the rest retrieved from reference TRBV30 and TRBJ1-4, is SQTIHQWPATLVQPVGSPLSLECTVEGTSNPNLYWYRQAAGRGLQLLFYSVGIGQISSEVPQNLSASRPQDRQFILSSKKLLLSDSGFYLCAWDQVANEKLFFGSGTQLSVL.

This clonotype was counted between two and nine times. This chain uses TRBV4-1 with TRBJ2-7; D gene uncertain. CDR3 length: 13 residues. V was shortened by 1 base and J by 4 bases, with 8 bases between the two germline ends. Germline CDR1 MGHRA, CDR2 YSYEKL. CDR3 region: CASSQASDYEQYF. The CDR3, as DNA: TGCGCCAGCAGCCAAGCTTCTGATTACGAGCAGTACTTC.

In this sample, this clonotype turned up many times. The gene calls are TRBV6-1 and TRBJ2-2, with D perhaps given as TRBD1 or TRBD2 (5 bases each). V gave up 5 bases and J gave up 4 bases, with 23 bases separating them. This CDR3 contains 18 residues. The germline CDR1 and CDR2 sequences are MNHNS and SASEGT. As DNA, the CDR3 is TGTGCCAGCAGTCCGCCAACCTCCGGGACGAAAGTCACCGGGGAGCTGTTTTTT. Translating gives CASSPPTSGTKVTGELFF.

This clonotype was counted once. The J gene is TRBJ2-5, the V gene TRBV28, with 10 bases fitting TRBD1. J was trimmed by 3 bases and V by 4 bases; bases with no gene match: 8. The CDR3 runs 16 residues. Germline-derived CDR1 and CDR2 are MDHEN and SYDVKM. The CDR3: CASSSSVGTGEETQYF. The DNA of the CDR3 is TGTGCCAGCAGTTCCTCCGTCGGGACAGGGGAAGAGACCCAGTACTTC.

The gene calls are TRBV6-2 or TRBV6-3 and TRBJ1-1, with TRBD1 identical over 8 bases. The CDR3 runs to 17 residues. The J segment lost 4 bases and the V segment lost 2 bases, leaving 12 bases of the junction unmatched. Looked up from germline, CDR1 is MNHEY and CDR2 is SVGEGT. The CDR3 spells CASSYGQGVAFGTEAFF. CDR3 in DNA: TGTGCCAGCAGTTACGGACAGGGAGTCGCGTTTGGCACTGAAGCTTTCTTT.

The chain's CDR3 is CASSQGKGTAGDTQYF. CDR3 DNA: TGTGCCAGCAGCCAAGGGAAAGGTACAGCAGGTGATACGCAGTATTTT. The rearrangement uses TRBV14 and TRBJ2-3; D is unclear. Trimming stripped 1 base from V and 6 bases from J, with 17 bases between. Germline V CDR1 and CDR2: SGHDN, FVKESK. The CDR3 covers 16 residues. The variable domain in full, with the rest retrieved from reference TRBV14 and TRBJ2-3, is EAGVTQFPSHSVIEKGQTVTLRCDPISGHDNLYWYRRVMGKEIKFLLHFVKESKQDESGMPNNRFLAERTGGTYSTLKVQPAELEDSGVYFCASSQGKGTAGDTQYFGPGTRLTVL.

This clonotype was picked up many times. The chain links TRBV20-1 to TRBJ1-1, with TRBD1 as a possible D gene (6 bases). Between the trimmed V and J ends, which lost 0 bases and 7 bases, there was a span of 15 bases. The CDR3 has 14 residues. The V gene's germline CDR1 is DFQATT and CDR2 SNEGSKA (reference sequence). CDR3 residues: CSAREGRGVGEAFF. The CDR3 DNA is TGCAGTGCTAGAGAAGGCAGGGGTGTGGGTGAAGCTTTCTTT.

At least ten counts were recorded for this clonotype. The rearrangement uses TRBV28 and TRBJ2-7, with 9 bases that match TRBD1. The germline gives CDR1 MDHEN, CDR2 SYDVKM. The CDR3 is 15 residues long. The trim removed 4 bases at V and 2 bases at J, leaving 6 bases unmatched. This CDR3 reads CASSYIGQGTYEQYF. In DNA form, the CDR3 reads TGTGCCAGCAGTTACATCGGACAGGGGACCTACGAGCAGTACTTC. Based on the CDR3 plus reference TRBV28 and TRBJ2-7, the full variable domain is DVKVTQSSRYLVKRTGEKVFLECVQDMDHENMFWYRQDPGLGLRLIYFSYDVKMKEKGDIPEGYSVSREKKERFSLILESASTNQTSMYLCASSYIGQGTYEQYFGPGTRLTVT.

In its sample, this clonotype was seen many times. The chain is built from TRBV27 and TRBJ1-6, with a weak D call TRBD1 (5 bases). Germline V gives CDR1 MNHEY, CDR2 SMNVEV (reference sequence). CDR3 length equals 15 residues. V shed 0 bases and J shed 7 bases, with 10 bases lying between them. CDR3 DNA: TGTGCCAGCAGTTTATCCCTTTGGGACAATTCACCCCTCCACTTT. It is translated as CASSLSLWDNSPLHF.